What follows describes a single T cell receptor (beta chain). There is no known antigen for this receptor. Per-base qualities were not stored, and no clone one base away is much larger. The entry originates in a study of blood T cell repertoires in COVID-19 (dated by TCRdb to the early 2020s). General notes on the study: The collaborator samples originated in the United States, Italy and Spain and spanned the acute and convalescent phases of COVID-19. The prospective study material was composed of cDNA or gDNA derived from T cells, B-cell-depleted T cells, or PBMCs. Sample metadata almost always included a de-identified subject ID, COVID-19 status, age in years and sex. Subjects who had been exposed to COVID-19, were actively infected with it, or had recovered from it provided the deeply sampled blood TCRbeta repertoires that made up the dataset. Samples were obtained from the ongoing ImmuneRACE study (first 160 participants) and from about 1,300 subjects provided by 6 global collaborators. A freely available public database, intended as a resource for researchers studying the immune response to SARS-CoV-2, is where the repertoires were released. Where available, HLA class I and class II types were obtained from metadata supplied by the sample provider rather than from assay-based typing.

The paper's findings and limits, for the study overall: The amount of clinical and demographic metadata varied by source and participant and was provided uncurated.

CDR3 length: 15 amino acids, cysteine to phenylalanine. Only the CDR3 DNA is retained, 45 bases long and in frame from the first base. Germline trimming: 2 bases from V, 6 bases from J; junction bases outside gene matches: 7. CDR1 and CDR2, looked up from the germline V gene, are KGHSH and LQKENI. TCRbeta CDR3 regions were amplified from genomic DNA by means of the immunoSEQ Assay, a bias-controlled multiplex PCR. Per the source publication's procedure: The number of nucleated cells in each sample was estimated by amplification of reference gene primers within the assay. Sequence reads were collapsed and filtered to measure the absolute abundance of every unique TCRbeta CDR3 rearrangement. For each sample, productive Simpson clonality was calculated as the square root of Simpson's diversity index over productive rearrangements. In its TCRdb copy, this immuneACCESS table keeps in-frame sequences only and misses some clones. Where compared with another copy, unresolved V genes explain less than half of these, and the others have no known cause. V, J and clone size were drawn from that table, and D and trimming were deduced from the DNA. Counted in this sample were just under 350,000 clones; about nine tenths of them appeared once. The ten biggest clones cover about 6% of the sample.

At one collaborating source in Seattle, patients were enrolled during active infection and were followed longitudinally through the course of disease. Collaborating institutions collected whole blood in K2EDTA tubes following their own protocols. Collaborator samples were shipped for TCRbeta analysis as frozen whole blood, isolated PBMCs, or DNA extracted from either sample type. The receptor comes from a woman aged 50 to 60 with COVID-19, enrolled during active disease. Sequencing was carried out using peripheral blood. The chain employs TRBV18 and TRBJ1-5; TRBD1 lines up with 7 middle nucleotides. For the CDR3, the sequence is CASSPATGQVQPQHF. The base sequence is TGTGCCAGCTCACCAGCGACAGGACAGGTTCAGCCCCAGCATTTT.